These 23 T cell receptor beta chains were all obtained from the same sample, sequenced in a study of vaccination and CD4 T cells after COVID-19 (dated by TCRdb to the early 2020s). The antigens these receptors bind are not known. Receptors were amplified or captured by PCR. TCRdb names Illumina iSeq 100 as the instrument used. DNA from cultured CD4+ T cells was subjected to TCR sequencing with the Oncomine TCR Beta short-read assay at the Johns Hopkins FTIC core. TCRdb reprocessed the public reads (quality trimming at Q25 with fastp, clone calling with MiXCR) and kept in-frame beta chains. Entries that share a CDR3 protein sequence are merged under the most common genes and DNA. The sample contains approximately 7,300 distinct CDR3 sequences, roughly a third of them found a single time. Clones ranked in the top ten supply 25% to 30% of the sample. The sample's treatment or condition, from its label and the paper: roughly 10-day PBMC culture with coronavirus spike peptide pools or control peptides (ViraFEST assay). CD4+ T cells from unexposed donors were collected before the COVID-19 pandemic (2011-2018).

The sample comprised CD4+ T cells from blood, cultured in vitro. These receptors all come from a human donor in good health.

This clonotype is medium-sized. The genes are TRBV20-1 and TRBJ2-2; no clear D gene. V lost 4 bases and J 6 bases, leaving 18 bases between the germline ends. Germline assignment: CDR1 DFQATT and CDR2 SNEGSKA (reference sequence). CDR3 length: 15 amino acids. CDR3 sequence: CSAKPKAGGAGELFF. Here the CDR3 DNA reads TGCAGTGCTAAGCCAAAGGCAGGTGGTGCCGGGGAGCTGTTTTTT.

This clonotype was observed a handful of times. This chain uses TRBV20-1 with TRBJ1-2; D might be TRBD1 (6 bases). With 3 bases removed from V and 4 bases from J, the gap between germline ends came to 18 bases. Germline CDR1 and CDR2: DFQATT and SNEGSKA (reference sequence). This CDR3 is 15 amino acids long. DNA for the CDR3: TGCAGTGCTAGGGAGAGGGGGGCCCGGGTCTATGGCTACACCTTC. Its translation is CSARERGARVYGYTF.

This chain uses TRBV19 with TRBJ1-2; TRBD1 might be the D (5 bases). Germline CDR1 LNHDA, CDR2 SQIVND (reference sequence). V dropped 9 bases and J dropped 7 bases, with 15 bases sitting between them. This CDR3 comprises 12 residues. This CDR3 is CASSLGDFGYTF. The CDR3 DNA reads TGTGCCAGCAGCCTGGGGGACTTTGGCTACACCTTC.

This clonotype came up a few times. The chain has TRBV6-1 and TRBJ2-6; 8 bases agree with TRBD2. The CDR3 totals 17 residues. V trimming: 11 bases; J trimming: 0 bases; junction bases outside the gene matches: 12. Germline-derived CDR1 and CDR2 are MNHNS and SASEGT. CDR3 loop: CAVPIGGGTSGANVLTF. As DNA, the CDR3 is TGTGCCGTCCCTATCGGCGGGGGGACCTCTGGGGCCAACGTCCTGACTTTC.

This chain connects TRBV7-8 to TRBJ2-7, with D possibly being TRBD2 (6 bases). The CDR3 loop spans 14 amino acids. V was cut by 1 base and J by 3 bases, with 10 bases left in between. The germline gives CDR1 SGHVS, CDR2 FQNEAQ. The CDR3 here is CASSLDPGVYEQYF. CDR3 nucleotide sequence: TGTGCCAGCAGCTTAGATCCGGGGGTCTACGAGCAGTACTTC.

This clonotype was picked up a small number of times. The V and J genes are TRBV6-1 and TRBJ1-1, with D tentatively TRBD1 (6 bases). Trimming took 8 bases from V and 1 from J, leaving 17 bases between them. CDR3 length: 15 amino acids. In germline, CDR1 is MNHNS, CDR2 SASEGT. CDR3 sequence reads: CASQPLQGANTEAFF. As DNA, the CDR3 is TGTGCCAGCCAGCCCTTACAGGGCGCGAACACTGAAGCTTTCTTT.

The rearrangement uses TRBV21-1 and TRBJ1-5; the listed D gene, TRBD1, was not tested against the DNA. TRBV21-1 is a pseudogene segment. This CDR3 comprises 12 residues. In DNA form, the CDR3 reads TGTGCCAGGGACAGGGGGATCCAGCCCCAGCATTTT. Its translation is CARDRGIQPQHF.

This clonotype has more than one count but fewer than ten. The chain combines TRBV6-1 with TRBJ1-5; D is perhaps TRBD1 (5 bases). CDR1 and CDR2 (germline): MNHNS, SASEGT. This CDR3 spans 13 amino acids. Deletions cut 8 bases from V and 3 bases from J, with 11 bases between. DNA for the CDR3: TGTGCCAGCCAATGGGGCTTCAATCAGCCCCAGCATTTT. Translated, it gives CASQWGFNQPQHF.

This clonotype showed up just a few times. V usage is TRBV5-4 and J usage is TRBJ1-6, with D possibly matching TRBD1 (6 bases). Trimming removed 4 bases from V and 1 base from J, with 21 bases in between. The germline CDR1 and CDR2 sequences are SGHNT and YYREEE (reference sequence). CDR3 length: 19 residues. The CDR3 bases are TGTGCCAGCAGCACCGCTAACCAGGGGCTCGGGTCCTATAATTCACCCCTCCACTTT. This gives the protein CASSTANQGLGSYNSPLHF.

The chain joins TRBV18 to TRBJ1-1; 9 bases line up with TRBD1. The junction had 5 bases not matched to a gene; V was cut back by 2 bases and J by 4 bases. CDR1 and CDR2 from the germline V gene are KGHSH and LQKENI. CDR3 length: 15 residues. The CDR3 bases are TGTGCCAGCTCACCAATGGGACAGGGAAGCACTGAAGCTTTCTTT. This gives the protein CASSPMGQGSTEAFF.

This clonotype turned up a few times. The DNA for the CDR3 is TGTGCCAGCAGCCCAGGGGCCGCTTCCGGGGAGCTGTTTTTT. Protein sequence: CASSPGAASGELFF. The chain recombines TRBV7-3 with TRBJ2-2, with D possibly matching TRBD1 (6 bases). The V and J ends lost 5 bases and 6 bases respectively, with 13 bases between them. This CDR3 region has 14 residues. CDR1 is SGHTA, CDR2 FQGTGA, per germline.

This clonotype turned up a few times. J is TRBJ1-5 and V is TRBV27; D is unclear. Germline V gene sequence: CDR1 MNHEY, CDR2 SMNVEV (reference sequence). CDR3 size: 12 residues. The V gene lost 3 bases and the J gene lost 7 bases, with 7 bases spanning the gap. The CDR3 nucleotides are TGTGCCAGCAGTTTTATGGGACAGCCCCAGCATTTT. This gives the protein CASSFMGQPQHF.

This clonotype occurred a few times. The chain recombines TRBV20-1 with TRBJ1-1; D remains unclear. Per germline, CDR1 DFQATT and CDR2 SNEGSKA (reference sequence). The CDR3 is 12 amino acids. Between the trimmed V and J ends, which lost 6 bases and 6 bases, there was a span of 14 bases. This CDR3 reads CSALSILAEAFF. In nucleotides, the CDR3 is TGCAGTGCCCTCTCCATCTTGGCTGAAGCTTTCTTT.

CDR3 residues: CARRTPFNLTDTQYF. The DNA of the CDR3 is TGTGCCCGACGGACACCCTTCAATTTAACAGATACGCAGTATTTT. The J gene is TRBJ2-3, the V gene TRBV9, with a weak D call TRBD1 (5 bases). CDR3 length: 15 residues. V was clipped by 10 bases and J by 3 bases, with 21 bases between them. CDR1 is SGDLS, CDR2 YYNGEE, per germline.

This clonotype was seen a handful of times. This chain links TRBV7-3 with TRBJ1-6, with D unresolved. The CDR3 spans 13 residues. The ends were cut back, 5 bases at V and 8 bases at J, with 10 bases in the middle. CDR1 is SGHTA, CDR2 FQGTGA, per germline. The CDR3 reads CASSVRMDSPLHF. For the CDR3, the DNA is TGTGCCAGCAGCGTGCGGATGGATTCACCCCTCCACTTT.

This clonotype was observed a handful of times. This chain's CDR3 is CSAAQGNGYTF. CDR3 in DNA: TGCAGTGCCGCGCAGGGTAATGGCTACACCTTC. This chain uses TRBV20-1 with TRBJ1-2; D possibly corresponds to TRBD1 (5 bases). CDR1 is DFQATT and CDR2 is SNEGSKA in the germline V gene (reference sequence). V was clipped by 6 bases and J by 6 bases, with 11 bases between them. The CDR3 totals 11 residues.

This clonotype has more than one count but fewer than ten. V usage is TRBV7-8 and J usage is TRBJ2-7; D is undetermined. CDR3 length: 13 residues. Trimming cost V 0 bases and J 4 bases, with 7 bases left between them. Looked up from germline, CDR1 is SGHVS and CDR2 is FQNEAQ. CDR3 bases: TGTGCCAGCAGCTTAGCAGCCTGGTACGAGCAGTACTTC. Amino acids: CASSLAAWYEQYF. Based on the CDR3 plus reference TRBV7-8 and TRBJ2-7, the full variable domain is GAGVSQSPRYKVAKRGQDVALRCDPISGHVSLFWYQQALGQGPEFLTYFQNEAQLDKSGLPSDRFFAERPEGSVSTLKIQRTQQEDSAVYLCASSLAAWYEQYFGPGTRLTVT.

Only a few counts were recorded for this clonotype. The J gene is TRBJ2-5, the V gene TRBV19, with 7 nucleotides matching TRBD1. The CDR3 loop spans 14 amino acids. In germline, CDR1 is LNHDA, CDR2 SQIVND (reference sequence). J gave up 5 bases and V 4 bases, and 7 bases lay outside the gene matches. The CDR3 DNA reads TGTGCCAGTAGTAGAAGGACAGGCTCGGAGACCCAGTACTTC. Amino acids: CASSRRTGSETQYF.

The chain is built from TRBV7-9 and TRBJ2-5; 8 bases align to TRBD1. The CDR3 consists of 14 residues. V lost 1 base and J lost 3; bases outside the gene matches: 1. Germline CDR1 reads SEHNR; CDR2 reads FQNEAQ (reference sequence). For the CDR3, the DNA is TGTGCCAGCAGCTTAGGGACAGGGAAAGAGACCCAGTACTTC. It specifies CASSLGTGKETQYF.

The rearrangement uses TRBV6-5 and TRBJ2-3; perhaps TRBD2 as D (7 bases). This CDR3 contains 16 residues. Trimming took off 3 bases at V and 3 bases at J, with 16 bases between the two ends. The germline gives CDR1 MNHEY, CDR2 SVGAGI. The CDR3 nucleotides are TGTGCCAGCAGTTATGGGAGGGGGGTTAGTACAGATACGCAGTATTTT. It encodes CASSYGRGVSTDTQYF.

The chain employs TRBV6-4 and TRBJ2-1, with D perhaps matching TRBD2 (5 bases). V lost 3 bases to trimming and J lost 5 bases, with 11 bases between them. The CDR3 is 14 amino acids. Germline V lookup: CDR1 MRHNA, CDR2 SNTAGT. In nucleotides, the CDR3 is TGTGCCAGCAGTGAAAATAGCGAGAACAATGAGCAGTTCTTC. Its translation is CASSENSENNEQFF.

In nucleotides, the CDR3 is TGTGCCAGCAGCTTAGAAAGGGTCACTGAAGCTTTCTTT. Amino acids: CASSLERVTEAFF. This chain connects TRBV7-9 to TRBJ1-1; D uncertain. Germline V gene sequence: CDR1 SEHNR, CDR2 FQNEAQ (reference sequence). The length of the CDR3 is 13 residues. Trimming pared 1 base from V and 4 bases from J, leaving 7 bases between.

V gene TRBV20-1 combines with J gene TRBJ1-2, with D possibly being TRBD1 (5 bases). CDR1 is DFQATT and CDR2 is SNEGSKA in the germline V gene (reference sequence). The CDR3 sequence is 12 residues long. The germline V and J ends were trimmed by 6 bases and 9 bases, with 17 bases remaining between them. The CDR3 sequence: CSAPGGDGSYTF. For the CDR3, the DNA is TGCAGTGCCCCGGGGGGGGACGGGAGCTACACCTTC.